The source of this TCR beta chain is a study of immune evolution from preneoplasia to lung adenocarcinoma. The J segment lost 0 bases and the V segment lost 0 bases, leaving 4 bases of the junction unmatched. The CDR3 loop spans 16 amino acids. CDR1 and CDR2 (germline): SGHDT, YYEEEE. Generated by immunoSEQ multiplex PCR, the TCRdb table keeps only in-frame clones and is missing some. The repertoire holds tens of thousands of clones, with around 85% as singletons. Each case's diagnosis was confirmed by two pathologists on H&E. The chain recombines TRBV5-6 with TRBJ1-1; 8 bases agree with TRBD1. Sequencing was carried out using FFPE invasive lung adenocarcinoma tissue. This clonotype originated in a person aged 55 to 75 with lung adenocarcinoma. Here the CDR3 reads CASSLVTGAVNTEAFF. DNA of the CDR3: TGTGCCAGCAGCTTGGTGACAGGGGCAGTGAACACTGAAGCTTTCTTT.